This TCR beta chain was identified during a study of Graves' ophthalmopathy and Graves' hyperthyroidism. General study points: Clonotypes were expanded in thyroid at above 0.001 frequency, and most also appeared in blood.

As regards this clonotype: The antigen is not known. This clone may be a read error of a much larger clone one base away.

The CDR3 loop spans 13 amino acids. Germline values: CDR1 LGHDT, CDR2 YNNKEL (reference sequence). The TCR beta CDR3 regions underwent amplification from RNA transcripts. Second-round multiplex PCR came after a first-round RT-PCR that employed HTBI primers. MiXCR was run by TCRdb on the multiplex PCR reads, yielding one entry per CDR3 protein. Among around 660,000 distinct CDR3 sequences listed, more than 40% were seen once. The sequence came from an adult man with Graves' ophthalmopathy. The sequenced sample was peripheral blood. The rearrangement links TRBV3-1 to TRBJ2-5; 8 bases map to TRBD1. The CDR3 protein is CASSVGTGETQDF. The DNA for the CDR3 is TGTGCCAGCAGCGTAGGGACAGGAGAGACCCAGGACTTC.